This T cell receptor (beta chain) was documented in a study of blood T cell repertoires in COVID-19 (dated by TCRdb to 2020 to 2021). For the study in its entirety: The collaborator samples originated in the United States, Italy and Spain and spanned the acute and convalescent phases of COVID-19. The prospective study material was composed of cDNA or gDNA derived from T cells, B-cell-depleted T cells, or PBMCs. The dataset comprised deeply sampled blood TCRbeta repertoires from subjects exposed to, actively infected with, or recovered from COVID-19. A freely available public database, intended as a resource for researchers studying the immune response to SARS-CoV-2, is where the repertoires were released. Samples were obtained from the ongoing ImmuneRACE study (first 160 participants) and from 1,254 subjects provided by 6 global collaborators. A de-identified subject ID, COVID-19 status, age in years and sex were almost always included in the sample metadata. HLA class I and class II types, where available, came from metadata supplied by the sample provider rather than from assay-based typing. What the study reported, not specific to this receptor: Clinical and demographic metadata were provided uncurated, with the amount varying by source and participant.

The immunoSEQ Assay, a bias-controlled multiplex PCR, was used to amplify TCRbeta CDR3 regions from genomic DNA. In the original analysis: The number of nucleated cells in each sample was estimated by amplification of reference gene primers within the assay. To quantify the absolute abundance of each unique TCRbeta CDR3 rearrangement, sequence reads were collapsed and filtered. For each sample, productive Simpson clonality was calculated as the square root of Simpson's diversity index across productive rearrangements. TCRdb obtained this table from immuneACCESS and retained in-frame rearrangements with V and J assigned. These tables miss some clones; where compared with another copy, unresolved V genes account for less than half of the shortfall, and the remainder is unexplained. The V and J calls and clone size were taken over from that table, and D and trimming were inferred from the DNA. This sample gives about 280,000 clones in total; approximately 85% of them show up just once. Around 1% of the sample comes from the top ten.

About this clone itself: Its target antigen remains unknown. Qualities for individual bases were not recorded, and no much larger clone is one base off.

Enrolling through a virtual design, the prospective study's participants ranged in age from roughly 18 to 95 years and lived across 20 to 30 United States geographic areas. Cohort assignment in the prospective study relied on participant-reported clinical history from a screening survey and a study questionnaire. For ImmuneRACE Cohort 3, a participant was defined as recovered based on two consecutive negative NP/OP PCR tests, clearance by a healthcare professional, or resolution of symptoms. Each participant in the prospective study had whole blood, serum and a nasopharyngeal or oropharyngeal swab collected by mobile phlebotomists. Additional blood draws and questionnaires over a 2-month period could optionally be provided by prospective study participants. Before DNA extraction, prospective study blood samples were shipped either frozen or at room temperature. V drops 3 bases and J drops 3 bases, leaving 11 bases in between. The CDR3 runs 15 residues from the cysteine to the phenylalanine. The read is trimmed to its CDR3 DNA, 45 bases read in frame from base 1. As encoded in the germline V gene, CDR1 is KGHDR while CDR2 is SFDVKD.

The rearranged segments are TRBV24-1 and TRBJ2-1; no D gene is confidently identified. This TCR was recovered from a woman aged 25 to 39 who had recovered from COVID-19. Material: PBMCs or T cells enriched from blood (not recorded which). The CDR3 corresponds to CATSDAEHHYNEQFF. The sequenced DNA is TGTGCCACCAGTGATGCGGAGCATCACTACAATGAGCAGTTCTTC.